The 18 T cell receptor beta chains listed next were all sequenced from one sample in a study of response to subunit inactivated influenza vaccine. Each CDR3 protein gets one entry after TCRdb re-called the RT-PCR reads with MiXCR. This sample yields 500,000 to 600,000 distinct CDR3 sequences, of which 12% are seen a single time; around 9.6% belongs to the top ten. Sequencing was performed on PBMCs from blood, taken on the day of vaccination. These receptors were collected from a man aged 45-65 years who received an inactivated influenza vaccine.

A few counts support this clonotype. V is TRBV5-1 and J is TRBJ1-3; D gene ambiguous. In germline, CDR1 is SGHRS, CDR2 YFSETQ. Trimming left V 0 bases short and J 4 bases short, with 5 bases between. CDR3 length: 13 amino acids. CDR3 sequence (DNA): TGCGCCAGCAGCTTGGCACGGGGAAACACCATATATTTT. This gives the protein CASSLARGNTIYF.

This clonotype was recorded a few times. The V call is TRBV4-2, the J call TRBJ1-2; perhaps TRBD1 as D (5 bases). This CDR3 region has 16 residues. Germline values: CDR1 LGHNA, CDR2 YNFKEQ. V lost 3 bases, J lost 0 bases, and 14 bases lay in between. The CDR3 DNA sequence: TGTGCCAGCAGCCAGAAGTCCGGGACGACTAACTATGGCTACACCTTC. This translates into CASSQKSGTTNYGYTF.

This clonotype was picked up a small number of times. The rearrangement joins TRBV20-1 to TRBJ2-3, with D maybe TRBD2 (5 bases). Germline CDR1 is DFQATT and CDR2 is SNEGSKA (reference sequence). This CDR3 has 12 residues. Trimming left V 0 bases short and J 7 bases short, with 8 bases between. The CDR3: CSARDRGYTQYF. CDR3 DNA: TGCAGTGCTAGAGATCGCGGGTATACGCAGTATTTT.

The chain is built from TRBV20-1 and TRBJ2-5; 11 bases map to TRBD2. Germline CDR1 is DFQATT and CDR2 is SNEGSKA (reference sequence). The J segment lost 4 bases and the V segment lost 2 bases, leaving 3 bases of the junction unmatched. The CDR3 loop spans 14 amino acids. DNA for the CDR3: TGCAGTGCTAGAACTAGCGGGAGTGTAGAGACCCAGTACTTC. Translation: CSARTSGSVETQYF.

Details on this clonotype: Compared with germline, one end of the junction differs, possibly owing to a read error. The V call is TRBV27, the J call TRBJ2-7; D uncertain. The CDR3 is 14 amino acids. CDR1 and CDR2 from the germline V gene are MNHEY and SMNVEV (reference sequence). The CDR3 DNA sequence: TGTGGCAGCAGTTTCGGCCCTCCTCCCTACGAGCAGTACTTC. It is translated as CGSSFGPPPYEQYF.

The table lists this clonotype with many counts. The V and J genes are TRBV18 and TRBJ2-1; D gene ambiguous. The CDR3 totals 17 residues. The germline V and J ends were trimmed by 3 bases and 0 bases, with 15 bases remaining between them. CDR1 is KGHSH, CDR2 LQKENI, per germline. CDR3 nucleotides: TGTGCCAGCTCACCGCTCCCGTTGGGGAACTCCTACAATGAGCAGTTCTTC. It encodes CASSPLPLGNSYNEQFF.

Ten or more counts support this clonotype. The chain uses TRBV29-1 and TRBJ1-5; D is uncertain. Germline V gene lookup returns CDR1 SQVTM and CDR2 ANQGSEA. The CDR3 consists of 12 residues. V was clipped by 4 bases and J by 5 bases, with 9 bases between them. The CDR3 reads CSVAGPDQPQHF. In nucleotides, the CDR3 is TGCAGCGTTGCCGGGCCGGATCAGCCCCAGCATTTT.

This chain's CDR3 is CASSQSGLAGEVDEQFF. The DNA of the CDR3 is TGCGCCAGCAGCCAATCAGGACTAGCGGGAGAAGTGGATGAGCAGTTCTTC. The chain has TRBV4-3 and TRBJ2-1, with TRBD2 identical over 13 bases. CDR1 is LGHNA, CDR2 YSLEER, per germline. V shed 2 bases, J shed 8 bases, and the junction held 9 bases outside the gene matches. The CDR3 runs 17 residues.

CDR3 in DNA: TGCGCCAGCAGCTTGGGACCGAGTAACACTGAAGCTTTCTTT. It is translated as CASSLGPSNTEAFF. V and J are TRBV5-1 and TRBJ1-1, with unresolved D. Germline V gene lookup returns CDR1 SGHRS and CDR2 YFSETQ. Trimming stripped 0 bases from V and 2 bases from J, with 8 bases between. The CDR3 consists of 14 residues.

CDR3: CATSVGRGRSGELFF. The DNA for the CDR3 is TGTGCCACCAGTGTTGGCAGGGGGCGATCCGGGGAGCTGTTTTTT. The genes are TRBV24-1 and TRBJ2-2; the match to TRBD1 covers 8 bases. This CDR3 region has 15 residues. CDR1 is KGHDR, CDR2 SFDVKD, per germline. With V trimmed by 5 bases and J by 6 bases, 7 bases remained unmatched.

The V call is TRBV7-9, the J call TRBJ2-5, with 7 bases fitting TRBD1. The CDR3 spans 17 residues. The V and J ends lost 1 base and 2 bases, in that order; junction bases with no gene match: 10. The germline V gene has CDR1 SEHNR and CDR2 FQNEAQ (reference sequence). The DNA for the CDR3 is TGTGCCAGCAGCTTAGGGCCGGGCAGGGGGTCTCAAGAGACCCAGTACTTC. This sequence encodes CASSLGPGRGSQETQYF.

This clonotype appeared a few times. The chain combines TRBV10-3 with TRBJ1-3; no clear D. V lost 3 bases and J 0 bases, leaving 9 bases between the germline ends. Germline-derived CDR1 and CDR2 are ENHRY and SYGVKD. This CDR3 contains 15 residues. The CDR3 region has the DNA TGTGCCATCAGTGAAGGGCAGTCCTCTGGAAACACCATATATTTT. This gives the protein CAISEGQSSGNTIYF.

This clonotype was picked up a small number of times. The chain is built from TRBV4-3 and TRBJ2-1; 8 bases align to TRBD2. J gave up 0 bases and V 5 bases, and 15 bases lay outside the gene matches. Germline V lookup: CDR1 LGHNA, CDR2 YSLEER. The CDR3 loop spans 19 amino acids. CDR3 coding DNA: TGCGCCAGCAGCAAAAGATATGGTGGTAGCGGGGCCTCCTACAATGAGCAGTTCTTC. It specifies CASSKRYGGSGASYNEQFF.

This clonotype was detected ten times or more. The chain links TRBV7-9 to TRBJ2-7; D ambiguous. Looked up from germline, CDR1 is SEHNR and CDR2 is FQNEAQ (reference sequence). The CDR3 is 11 amino acids. V shed 5 bases and J shed 2 bases, with 4 bases lying between them. CDR3 coding DNA: TGTGCCAGCAGCCCCCCCTACGAGCAGTACTTC. This encodes CASSPPYEQYF.

The chain recombines TRBV4-3 with TRBJ2-3; D is unresolved. The CDR3 has 18 amino acids. V dropped 1 base and J dropped 1 base, with 18 bases sitting between them. Looked up from germline, CDR1 is LGHNA and CDR2 is YSLEER. DNA for the CDR3: TGCGCCAGCAGCCAAGGACCCTCCCTTCACCTTGGCACAGATACGCAGTATTTT. This codes for CASSQGPSLHLGTDTQYF.

The genes are TRBV6-2 or TRBV6-3 and TRBJ2-2, with D maybe TRBD1 (6 bases). V lost 2 bases and J 4 bases, leaving 14 bases between the germline ends. The germline V gene encodes CDR1 MNHEY and CDR2 SVGEGT. This CDR3 has 16 residues. The CDR3 reads CASSYGLQGPTGELFF. In DNA form, the CDR3 reads TGTGCCAGCAGTTACGGGTTACAGGGCCCCACCGGGGAGCTGTTTTTT.

In this sample, this clonotype turned up a few times. The rearrangement uses TRBV7-3 and TRBJ2-7, with a weak D call TRBD2 (5 bases). With 1 base removed from V and 3 bases from J, the gap between germline ends came to 13 bases. The CDR3 extends over 15 amino acids. The germline V gene has CDR1 SGHTA and CDR2 FQGTGA. The CDR3 reads CASSLSPGKGYEQYF. CDR3 DNA: TGTGCCAGCAGCTTAAGTCCGGGAAAGGGCTACGAGCAGTACTTC.

A few counts support this clonotype. V usage is TRBV7-2 and J usage is TRBJ1-1; tentative D call: TRBD1 (5 bases). The V gene lost 5 bases and the J gene lost 11 bases, with 18 bases spanning the gap. The CDR3 extends over 13 amino acids. Germline loops: CDR1 SGHTA, CDR2 FQGNSA. The CDR3 region is CASSPGAASRAFF. In DNA form, the CDR3 reads TGTGCCAGCAGCCCTGGGGCCGCATCGCGTGCTTTCTTT.